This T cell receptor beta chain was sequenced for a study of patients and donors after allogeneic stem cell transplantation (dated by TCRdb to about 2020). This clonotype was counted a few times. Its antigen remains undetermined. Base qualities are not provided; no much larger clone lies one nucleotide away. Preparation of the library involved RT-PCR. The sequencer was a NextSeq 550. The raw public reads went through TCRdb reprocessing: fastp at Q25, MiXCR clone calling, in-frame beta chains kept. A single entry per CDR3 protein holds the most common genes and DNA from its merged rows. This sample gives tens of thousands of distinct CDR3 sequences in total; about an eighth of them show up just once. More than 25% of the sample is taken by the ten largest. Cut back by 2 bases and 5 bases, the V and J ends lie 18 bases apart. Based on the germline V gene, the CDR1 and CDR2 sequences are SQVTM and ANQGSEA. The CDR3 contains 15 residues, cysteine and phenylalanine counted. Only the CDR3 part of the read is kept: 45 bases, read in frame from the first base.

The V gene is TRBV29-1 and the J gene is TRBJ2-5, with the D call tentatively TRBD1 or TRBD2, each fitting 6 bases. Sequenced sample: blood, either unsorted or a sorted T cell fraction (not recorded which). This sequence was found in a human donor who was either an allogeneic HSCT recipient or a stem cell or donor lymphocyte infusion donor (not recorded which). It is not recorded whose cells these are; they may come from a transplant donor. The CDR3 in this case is CSVEPGALGVETQYF. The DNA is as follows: TGCAGCGTTGAACCGGGGGCCCTGGGGGTGGAGACCCAGTACTTC.